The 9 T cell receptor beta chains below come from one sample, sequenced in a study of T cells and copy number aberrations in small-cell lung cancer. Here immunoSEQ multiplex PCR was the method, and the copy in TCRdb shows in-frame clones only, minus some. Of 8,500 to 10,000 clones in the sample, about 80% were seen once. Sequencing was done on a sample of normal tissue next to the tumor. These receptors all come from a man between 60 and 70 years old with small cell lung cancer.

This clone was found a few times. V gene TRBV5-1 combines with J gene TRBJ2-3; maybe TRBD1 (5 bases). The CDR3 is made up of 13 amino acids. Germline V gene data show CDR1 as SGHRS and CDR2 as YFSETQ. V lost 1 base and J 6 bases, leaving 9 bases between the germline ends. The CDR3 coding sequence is TGCGCCAGCAGCTTGATACCAGGGGATACGCAGTATTTT. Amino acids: CASSLIPGDTQYF.

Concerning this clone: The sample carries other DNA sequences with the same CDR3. The CDR3 sequence: CASSPQYQETQYF. The CDR3 region has the DNA TGTGCCAGCAGTCCCCAGTACCAAGAGACCCAGTACTTC. This rearrangement joins TRBV27 to TRBJ2-5; D unclear. The germline V and J ends were trimmed by 5 bases and 0 bases, with 7 bases remaining between them. Germline lookup yields CDR1 MNHEY and CDR2 SMNVEV (reference sequence). The CDR3 extends over 13 amino acids.

In nucleotides, the CDR3 is TGCGCCAGCAACAGAGGGGTGAGGGCAGATACGCAGTATTTT. Translated, it gives CASNRGVRADTQYF. This rearrangement joins TRBV5-1 to TRBJ2-3; D assignment may be TRBD1 or TRBD2 (5 bases each). CDR1 and CDR2 (germline): SGHRS, YFSETQ. Trimming pared 6 bases from V and 4 bases from J, leaving 15 bases between. The CDR3 has 14 amino acids.

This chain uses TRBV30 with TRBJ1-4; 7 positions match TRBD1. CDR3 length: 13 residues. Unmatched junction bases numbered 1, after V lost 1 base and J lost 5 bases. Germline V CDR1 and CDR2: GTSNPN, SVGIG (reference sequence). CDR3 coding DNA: TGTGCCTGGAGTGACAGGGGAAATGAAAAACTGTTTTTT. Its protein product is CAWSDRGNEKLFF.

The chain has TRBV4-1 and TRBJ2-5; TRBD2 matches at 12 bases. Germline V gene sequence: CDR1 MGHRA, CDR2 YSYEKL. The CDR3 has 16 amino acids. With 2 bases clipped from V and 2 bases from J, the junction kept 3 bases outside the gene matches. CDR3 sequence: CASSQQLAGGQETQYF. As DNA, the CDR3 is TGCGCCAGCAGCCAACAGCTAGCGGGAGGGCAAGAGACCCAGTACTTC.

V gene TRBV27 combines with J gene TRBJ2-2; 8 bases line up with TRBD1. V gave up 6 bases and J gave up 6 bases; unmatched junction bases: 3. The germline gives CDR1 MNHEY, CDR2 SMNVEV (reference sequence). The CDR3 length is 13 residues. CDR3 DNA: TGTGCCAGCAGGAGACAGGGGTCCGGGGAGCTGTTTTTT. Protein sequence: CASRRQGSGELFF.

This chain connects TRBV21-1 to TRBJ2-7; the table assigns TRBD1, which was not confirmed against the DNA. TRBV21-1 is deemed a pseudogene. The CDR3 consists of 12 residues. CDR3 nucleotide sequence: TGTGCCAGCAGCAAAGACACCTACGAGCAGTACTTC. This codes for CASSKDTYEQYF.

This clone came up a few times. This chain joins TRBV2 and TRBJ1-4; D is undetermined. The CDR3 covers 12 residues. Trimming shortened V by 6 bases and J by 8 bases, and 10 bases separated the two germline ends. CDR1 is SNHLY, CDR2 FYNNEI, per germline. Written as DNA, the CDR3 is TGTGCCAGCAGCCCAGGACGGGAAAAACTGTTTTTT. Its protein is CASSPGREKLFF.

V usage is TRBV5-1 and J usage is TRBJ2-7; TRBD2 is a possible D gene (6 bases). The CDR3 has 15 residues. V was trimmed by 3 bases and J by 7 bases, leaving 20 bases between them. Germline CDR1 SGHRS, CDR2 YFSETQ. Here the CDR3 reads CASSSGTAGSGEQYF. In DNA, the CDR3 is TGCGCCAGCAGCTCCGGAACGGCGGGATCGGGGGAGCAGTACTTC.